This T cell receptor beta chain was found in a study of identifying expanded T cells in peripheral blood. Study-wide results and limits: Over about two and four weeks, about 17 and 20 clones changed, versus 1.2 between replicates. Clone count variance between roughly 2-week samples rose with total template count.

Trimming stripped 7 bases from V and 0 bases from J, with 10 bases between. This CDR3 is 13 amino acids long. The germline CDR1 and CDR2 sequences are SNHLY and FYNNEI. Collection occurred without any documented infections or immune events in donors. Method: immunoSEQ multiplex PCR; TCRdb's copy keeps in-frame clones and lacks some. The table has roughly 130,000 clones, about 86% seen once. This clone showed up just a few times. Its antigen is not identified. The sample was blood. This sequence joins TRBV2 and TRBJ2-7, with D maybe TRBD1 (6 bases). The clonotype originates from a person aged 18 to 75 in good health. The CDR3 here is CASIIQGSYEQYF. CDR3 nucleotides: TGTGCCAGCATCATACAGGGCTCCTACGAGCAGTACTTC.